Shown below are 15 T cell receptor beta chains from a single sample sequenced in a study of cytomegalovirus exposure and HLA in healthy donors. Primers included in the PCR were 60 Vbeta and 13 Jbeta primers. Some clones are missing from TCRdb's copy, which holds only in-frame ones; the method was immunoSEQ multiplex PCR. Found here are roughly 160,000 clones, 80% to 90% of them singletons; the top ten hold roughly 9.3%. The material sequenced was PBMCs. Receptor source: a man younger than 35 in good health and CMV-seropositive.

V is TRBV5-1 and J is TRBJ2-3; TRBD2 matches at 8 bases. Germline-derived CDR1 and CDR2 are SGHRS and YFSETQ. With V trimmed by 0 bases and J by 0 bases, 0 bases remained unmatched. The CDR3 sequence is 15 residues long. The CDR3 protein is CASSLVAGSTDTQYF. The DNA for the CDR3 is TGCGCCAGCAGCTTGGTAGCGGGGAGCACAGATACGCAGTATTTT.

In its sample, this clone was seen a few times. This chain uses TRBV7-9 with TRBJ1-2, with 7 positions matching TRBD1. This CDR3 contains 12 residues. The V gene's germline CDR1 is SEHNR and CDR2 FQNEAQ (reference sequence). The V and J ends lost 10 bases and 8 bases, in that order; junction bases with no gene match: 10. The CDR3 DNA reads as TGTGCCATCCAAGAGGGGGCGAAGGGCTACACCTTC. It translates to CAIQEGAKGYTF.

The chain links TRBV29-1 to TRBJ1-2; the match to TRBD1 covers 7 bases. CDR1 SQVTM and CDR2 ANQGSEA come from the germline V gene. V gave up 5 bases and J gave up 2 bases; unmatched junction bases: 2. This CDR3 is 12 amino acids long. CDR3 residues: CSVKGQNYGYTF. For the CDR3, the DNA is TGCAGCGTTAAGGGACAGAACTATGGCTACACCTTC.

This clone was seen only a few times. The genes are TRBV9 and TRBJ2-6, with unresolved D. CDR3 length: 13 amino acids. The V end lost 7 bases, the J end lost 0 bases, and 5 bases lay between the germline ends. CDR1 and CDR2 from the germline V gene are SGDLS and YYNGEE. The CDR3 sequence is CASLNSGANVLTF. DNA for the CDR3: TGTGCCAGCCTAAACTCTGGGGCCAACGTCCTGACTTTC.

This chain joins TRBV5-6 and TRBJ2-7, with TRBD1 matching over 10 bases. CDR3 length equals 17 residues. Germline V gene data show CDR1 as SGHDT and CDR2 as YYEEEE. Trimming took 4 bases from V and 3 from J; bases not matched to a gene: 13. This chain's CDR3 is CASSMPPGQGQVYEQYF. CDR3 coding DNA: TGTGCCAGCAGCATGCCACCGGGACAGGGGCAAGTCTACGAGCAGTACTTC.

The rearrangement uses TRBV7-8 and TRBJ2-1, with TRBD2 identical over 9 bases. The V gene's germline CDR1 is SGHVS and CDR2 FQNEAQ. The CDR3 sequence is 16 residues long. V lost 1 base to trimming and J lost 8 bases; unmatched junction nucleotides: 9. CDR3 DNA: TGTGCCAGCAGCTTAGGACGGGGCGGGGGGGCGCATGAGCAGTTCTTC. Its translation: CASSLGRGGGAHEQFF.

V and J are TRBV30 and TRBJ2-7; TRBD1 aligns across 7 bases. The V gene end was trimmed by 2 bases and the J gene end by 2 bases; junction bases not matched to a gene: 3. Germline-derived CDR1 and CDR2 are GTSNPN and SVGIG (reference sequence). This CDR3 has 13 amino acids. The DNA for the CDR3 is TGTGCCTGGAGTTTAACAGGGGCCTACGAGCAGTACTTC. Amino acids: CAWSLTGAYEQYF.

This chain uses TRBV10-3 with TRBJ2-3, with D maybe TRBD1 (5 bases). The CDR3 is 13 amino acids. The germline gives CDR1 ENHRY, CDR2 SYGVKD. V lost 8 bases to trimming and J lost 4 bases, with 13 bases between them. In DNA form, the CDR3 reads TGTGCCATCCGTGGGGCCGTCCCAGATACGCAGTATTTT. Translating gives CAIRGAVPDTQYF.

The table lists this clone with a count of one. The chain recombines TRBV9 with TRBJ2-1; 10 bases agree with TRBD1. This CDR3 is built from 15 residues. Trimming removed 0 bases from V and 8 bases from J; junction bases left unmatched: 5. Per germline, CDR1 SGDLS and CDR2 YYNGEE. The CDR3 loop is CASSVEGQGYHEQFF. The DNA for the CDR3 is TGTGCCAGCAGCGTAGAGGGACAGGGGTACCATGAGCAGTTCTTC.

This chain joins TRBV27 and TRBJ1-3; D is perhaps TRBD1 (6 bases). V dropped 6 bases and J dropped 4 bases, with 13 bases sitting between them. CDR3 length: 14 amino acids. Germline V gene data show CDR1 as MNHEY and CDR2 as SMNVEV (reference sequence). DNA for the CDR3: TGTGCCAGCAGGACAATGGGACAAGGAAACACCATATATTTT. Amino acids: CASRTMGQGNTIYF.

V usage is TRBV6-1 and J usage is TRBJ2-7; 8 bases match TRBD1. The trim removed 6 bases at V and 0 bases at J, leaving 1 base unmatched. The CDR3 loop spans 13 amino acids. Germline assignment: CDR1 MNHNS and CDR2 SASEGT. CDR3 DNA sequence: TGTGCCAGCAGGACAGGGGACTCCTACGAGCAGTACTTC. Translating gives CASRTGDSYEQYF.

V and J are TRBV2 and TRBJ1-5; D might be TRBD1 (6 bases). The CDR3 has 14 residues. V was pared by 7 bases and J by 4 bases, with 14 bases between. CDR1 and CDR2 from the germline V gene are SNHLY and FYNNEI. CDR3 region: CASTQSTGNQPQHF. The CDR3 DNA follows: TGTGCCAGCACACAGTCTACAGGGAATCAGCCCCAGCATTTT.

This clone was counted once. The genes are TRBV10-3 and TRBJ2-2; a weak D match, TRBD2 (5 bases). V was trimmed by 3 bases and J by 4 bases, leaving 12 bases between them. This CDR3 has 15 residues. Germline CDR1 reads ENHRY; CDR2 reads SYGVKD. CDR3 residues: CAISDGGSFTGELFF. The DNA of the CDR3 is TGTGCCATCAGTGATGGAGGCAGCTTCACCGGGGAGCTGTTTTTT.

The gene calls are TRBV9 and TRBJ1-5; D gene ambiguous. Germline CDR1 SGDLS, CDR2 YYNGEE. Trimming cost V 2 bases and J 9 bases, with 15 bases left between them. The CDR3 length is 14 residues. Here the CDR3 reads CASSVPPGGGPQHF. The CDR3 region has the DNA TGTGCCAGCAGCGTGCCTCCGGGCGGAGGGCCCCAGCATTTT.

The genes are TRBV4-1 and TRBJ2-3, with TRBD2 identical over 13 bases. CDR3 size: 19 residues. CDR1 and CDR2 from the germline V gene are MGHRA and YSYEKL. Trimming took 4 bases from V and 2 from J; bases not matched to a gene: 12. CDR3 protein: CASSPGLAGVGGSTDTQYF. The DNA of the CDR3 is TGCGCCAGCAGCCCCGGACTAGCGGGGGTAGGGGGTTCCACAGATACGCAGTATTTT.